These T cell receptor beta chains were read from a single sample in a study of circulating CD8 cells and anti-PD-1 response in melanoma. MiXCR, run by TCRdb on the reads, gives a single entry per CDR3 protein. Seen here are about 270 distinct CDR3 sequences, nearly 8.5% observed once, and the top ten hold about 38%. The specimen comprised CD8+ T cells from PBMCs, sampled at baseline or after one month of anti-PD-1 therapy (not recorded which). The receptor source for this set is a human donor with melanoma. The CDR3 runs from the conserved cysteine through the conserved F or W. A D gene is named only where the DNA matches it firmly. Size tells how often a clone was seen (once, few, many) or the class of an expanded clone, and some rows leave it out.

v_gene	j_gene	abundance	d_gene	CDR3aa	CDR3nt
TRBV24-1	TRBJ1-1	.	.	CATSDFEGTAFF	TGTGCCACCAGTGATTTCGAGGGGACAGCTTTCTTT
TRBV7-9	TRBJ2-7	large	.	CASLGLGPYEQYF	TGTGCCAGCTTGGGTTTGGGGCCCTACGAGCAGTACTTC
TRBV27	TRBJ1-5	large	.	CASSSTGHSQPQHF	TGTGCCAGCAGTTCAACAGGACATTCTCAGCCCCAGCATTTT
TRBV14	TRBJ2-7	hyperexpanded	.	CASSLLDKKIAYEQYF	TGTGCCAGCAGCCTGCTGGATAAGAAAATAGCCTACGAGCAGTACTTC
TRBV6-1	TRBJ2-6	large	.	CASRSGVSSGANVLTF	TGTGCCAGCAGGTCAGGCGTAAGCTCTGGGGCCAACGTCCTGACTTTC
TRBV25-1	TRBJ2-1	large	TRBD2	CASSEGLAGYNEQFF	TGTGCCAGCAGTGAAGGGCTAGCGGGCTACAATGAGCAGTTCTTC
TRBV29-1	TRBJ2-1	large	TRBD2	CSVLAGASSYNEQFF	TGCAGCGTTCTAGCGGGAGCTTCTTCTTACAATGAGCAGTTCTTC
TRBV29-1	TRBJ2-7	large	.	CSVGQTEQYF	TGCAGCGTCGGACAGACCGAGCAGTACTTC
TRBV19	TRBJ2-2	medium-sized	TRBD1	CASTDDRGYTGELFF	TGTGCCAGTACTGATGACAGGGGGTATACCGGGGAGCTGTTTTTT
TRBV28	TRBJ1-5	large	.	CASRYRVFSNQPQHF	TGTGCCAGCAGATACAGGGTCTTTAGCAATCAGCCCCAGCATTTT
TRBV20-1	TRBJ2-5	large	.	CSARNREVYQETQYF	TGCAGTGCTAGGAACAGGGAGGTCTACCAAGAGACCCAGTACTTC
TRBV14	TRBJ2-3	large	TRBD2	CASSATLAGGPDTQYF	TGTGCCAGCAGCGCCACTTTAGCGGGGGGGCCTGATACGCAGTATTTT
TRBV20-1	TRBJ2-7	large	TRBD2	CSATRISLTSGGHEQYF	TGCAGTGCTACCCGAATTTCCCTGACTAGCGGGGGTCACGAGCAGTACTTC
TRBV20-1	TRBJ2-7	medium-sized	.	CSASELGGYEQYF	TGCAGTGCTAGTGAACTGGGCGGCTACGAGCAGTACTTC
TRBV2	TRBJ2-4	large	TRBD1	CASREAGGAAKNIQYF	TGTGCCAGCAGGGAAGCAGGGGGCGCGGCCAAAAACATTCAGTACTTC
TRBV2	TRBJ2-1	hyperexpanded	TRBD2	CASSDSLAENNEQFF	TGTGCCAGCAGTGACTCACTAGCGGAGAACAATGAGCAGTTCTTC
TRBV2	TRBJ2-2	.	TRBD1	CASMPFAGGLFF	TGTGCTAGCATGCCATTTGCAGGGGGGCTGTTTTTT
TRBV10-3	TRBJ2-5	.	TRBD2	CAIRGLAGEETQYF	TGTGCCATCCGCGGACTAGCGGGAGAAGAGACCCAGTACTTC